This TCR beta chain was sequenced for a study of cytomegalovirus exposure and HLA in healthy donors (dated by TCRdb to 2016 to 2017). Concerning the study at large: An earlier analysis of fewer than 750 of the donors reported around 280 Gb of sequence data and 95 million to 140 million unique TCR beta sequences obtained from approximately 180 million T cells. An early release covering roughly 640 HLA-typed donors comprised about 300 gigabases of sequencing data and around 80 million unique TCR sequences. Of the 300 to 500 genotyped donors, roughly 76% were placed in the genetic ancestry cluster associated with self-reported Caucasian donors. The study was designed to test whether signatures of past pathogen exposure could be identified by cataloging public T cell receptors. The study profiled the T cell repertoires of 500 to 800 subjects by immunosequencing and related them to cytomegalovirus serostatus. Besides the first cohort of roughly 660 subjects, a separate validation cohort made up of 120 different subjects was used. To predict cytomegalovirus infection status, the study combined high-throughput TCR immunosequencing, statistical association of individual TCRs with disease status, and machine learning. A later analysis re-analyzed previously published TCR beta repertoires from about 600 donors and added high-resolution HLA genotyping to study TCR occurrence patterns. Rather than drawing on any new phenotypic data, the later analysis identified candidate immune exposures from TCR beta sequences and the way those sequences occurred across donors. To decide whether each TCR beta V gene segment behaved as functional or pseudogenic, an earlier analysis of approximately 600 of the donors relied on high-throughput TCR beta sequencing. Donor age, sex, ethnicity and CMV serostatus were collected together with the repertoire data. In a later genetic analysis, genome-wide SNP genotypes for about 55% of the roughly 700 donors were used, and that subset was treated as a discovery cohort. Every repertoire in the discovery cohort had been generated on one and the same sequencing platform. HLA typing included class I and class II loci at four-digit resolution. The number of donors typed differed by locus, with 629-630 for A, B, C, DRB1 and DQB1, 522 for DQA1, over 600 for DPA1, and 400 to 490 for DPB1. Several DR-DQ haplotypes were treated as single units for association and clustering because of strong linkage in the cohort. Across 300 to 500 genotyped donors of the cohort, an average of roughly 230,000 unique TCR beta nucleotide sequences per donor were sequenced, and roughly a sixth of those sequences were non-productive. Broader findings and caveats from the paper: The sequencing pipeline was judged likely to have produced a cluster of highly shared sequence variants as a technical artifact. In a later analysis, about 17,000 TCR beta sequences were associated with specific HLA alleles at a false discovery rate of 0.05. A further reported finding was that TCR beta sequences accurately predicted the HLA-A and HLA-B alleles for most subjects in the first cohort. Correlated functional status among segregating V segments might be attributable to linkage disequilibrium, but an unknown experimental factor could not be ruled out. Because HLA typing was unavailable for some donors at each locus, only the typed subset was used in association tests. In a later analysis, HLA-associated TCR beta chains were found to be more clonally expanded and to have lower generation probabilities than equally common non-associated chains. Cytomegalovirus status was reported to be diagnosed by the classifier with high specificity and sensitivity in both the original and validation cohorts. Several of the top co-occurrence clusters appeared to be linked to parvovirus B19, influenza, CMV and Epstein-Barr virus, according to a later analysis. A few of the identified cytomegalovirus-associated TCR beta chains were confirmed in vitro to be specific for cytomegalovirus antigens. The authors suggested that the approach could potentially be generalized to other disease states and immunological phenotypes. Only TCR beta chains were sequenced in this cohort, and the absence of alpha or paired-chain data limited detectable features. Presence/absence analyses assumed roughly uniform sequencing depth across donors, an assumption that may not hold. Assigning TCR associations to individual alleles was difficult when HLA alleles, especially DR and DQ, strongly co-occurred. An earlier analysis of several hundred of the donors showed that most TCR beta V segments appeared in productive rearrangements either about 87% or about 30% of the time, which broadly matched IMGT annotations. According to a later analysis, TCR association rates differed among HLA loci, with DRB1 alleles showing the most associated TCRs and HLA-C alleles showing the fewest. Some IMGT-functional V segments, including TRBV6-2 and TRBV6-3, could not be told apart with the 87-base-pair reads, so those segments were excluded. Across donors, most TCR sequences were observed very rarely, whereas some public TCRs were present in many individuals. Because counts were too low, roughly 16 rarely observed V segments, including chromosome 9 orphons, were left out of the earlier analysis of a few hundred of the donors. Immune exposure information for the cohort was limited to CMV serostatus. A later genetic analysis reported fewer N-insertions in productive TCRs among donors in an Asian-associated ancestry cluster than the roughly 620-donor mean. In the study, some 180 TCR beta chains were listed as associated with cytomegalovirus. An association between a missense DCLRE1C variant and V-gene and J-gene trimming of TCR beta chains was found in a later genetic analysis and replicated in an independent cohort. In a later analysis, most CMV-associated TCR beta chains were found to appear HLA-restricted, with HLA associations seemingly driven largely by CMV exposure.

With respect to this clone: The specificity of this receptor is unknown. Base qualities are not at hand, and no much larger clone is one base apart.

As encoded in the germline V gene, CDR1 is KGHSH while CDR2 is LQKENI. Inclusive of the bounding cysteine and phenylalanine, the CDR3 is 13 residues long. Of all the DNA, just the CDR3 is kept, 39 bases in frame from base 1. V is clipped by 10 bases and J by 1 base, and the sequence between their germline boundaries is 11 bases long. Receptors were amplified or captured by the immunoSEQ multiplex PCR assay. The multiplex PCR relied on a mix of 60 forward primers for TCR Vbeta segments and 13 reverse primers for TCR Jbeta segments. The CDR3 region of rearranged TCR beta genes was amplified from genomic DNA with a multiplex PCR assay. The Illumina HiSeq System was used to sequence the amplified TCR beta libraries as 87-base-pair reads. Per the source publication's procedure: A later analysis tallied 75 million to 95 million unique TCR beta chains across the 700 or so repertoires, and about 12 million of those chains were shared by two or more donors. A nearest-neighbor algorithm error-corrected the raw reads and collapsed the reads into unique sequences, merging closely related sequences to remove PCR and sequencing errors. V, D and J gene segments were assigned by aligning CDR3 sequences to IMGT reference sequences. Each retained sequence needed at least a six-nucleotide match to both a V gene segment and a J gene segment. Rearrangements were called productive when the CDR3 lacked stop codons and stayed in frame with V and J; all others were non-productive. Following IMGT convention, CDR3 was defined as the stretch from the second conserved V-encoded cysteine to the conserved J-encoded phenylalanine. The earlier analysis of 587 of the donors excluded sequences that lacked an unambiguous match to a single V gene segment. In an earlier analysis of about 590 of the donors, a V segment was called functional when productive rearrangements were above 56.7%, and segregating when the standard deviation between donors exceeded 5%. A statistical classification framework was built for diagnosing cytomegalovirus status from the catalog of TCR beta chain sequences. V and J gene assignment, in a later analysis, came from comparing TCR nucleotide sequences with IMGT/GENE-DB human TR gene sequences. Using the TCRdist pipeline, a later analysis assigned CDR3 sequences along with most-parsimonious VDJ recombination scenarios. A later analysis defined each TCR beta chain by its CDR3 amino acid sequence plus V-gene family, and excluded reads lacking a unique V-gene family. As a way to deal with suspected cross-contamination and a sequencing artifact, a later analysis dropped under 600 nucleotide sequences that were highly shared and had low generation probability. A later analysis calculated a clonal expansion index for each public chain from normalized within-repertoire ranks of inferred template counts. A later analysis computed generation probabilities with a VDJ recombination model fitted to out-of-frame rearrangements, and checked the results against IGoR. A later analysis scored TCR-TCR, TCR-HLA and TCR-CMV co-occurrence with hypergeometric tests, applying a repertoire-size bias correction to TCR pairs. False discovery rates were estimated in a later analysis by permuting HLA or CMV assignments 20 times. In a later analysis, co-occurring TCRs were grouped using DBSCAN, with TCRdist sequence similarity added in when clustering inside HLA-allele-positive subsets. For co-occurrence clustering, repertoires with fewer than 30,000 or more than 120,000 public chains were excluded, along with roughly 5 repertoires with anomalous nucleotide sharing. Held by TCRdb, this immuneACCESS table contains in-frame sequences only and omits some clones. Under half of the omission traces to an unresolved V gene where checked; the cause of the rest is unknown. The D gene and trimming were derived from the DNA, and the V and J assignments and clone size from that table. The sample table contains roughly 87,000 clones; only one count was recorded for 75% to 85% of them. The ten most abundant clones make up approximately 15% of the sample.

The cohort comprised fewer than 700 healthy bone marrow donors. Cohort members were all nominally healthy when sampled, although unrecorded immune exposures were likely present. The donor was CMV seropositive and was included in the group of 270 or so seropositive cohort members. Every donor gave a peripheral blood sample, and the peripheral blood mononuclear cells from that sample were used for TCR beta sequencing. The Qiagen DNeasy Blood Extraction Kit was used to extract genomic DNA from the blood cell samples. The chain employs TRBV18 and TRBJ2-1, with a tentative D gene TRBD1 over 6 matching bases. The sequenced sample consisted of PBMCs. This sequence originates from a woman in her thirties or forties in good health and CMV-seropositive. For the CDR3, the sequence is CATRQESYNEQFF. The DNA is as follows: TGTGCCACCCGACAGGAGTCCTACAATGAGCAGTTCTTC.